Following are 27 T cell receptor beta chains from one sample sequenced in a study of T-cell memory formation after mild COVID-19. From the 5' RACE reads, TCRdb called clonotypes with MiXCR, one entry per CDR3 protein. The table has some 68,000 distinct CDR3 sequences, approximately 15% seen once. Input material: PBMCs or a T cell subset sorted from them (not recorded which). The receptor source for this set is an adult woman who had mild COVID-19 (a few samples of this study predate the infection). Cell type and time point are not known.

This clonotype has a handful of counts. The rearrangement uses TRBV4-1 and TRBJ1-5; possible D gene TRBD1, 5 bases. CDR1 and CDR2 (germline): MGHRA, YSYEKL. The V end lost 0 bases, the J end lost 5 bases, and 11 bases lay between the germline ends. The CDR3 extends over 15 amino acids. This CDR3 reads CASSQDGAGDQPQHF. The CDR3 coding sequence is TGCGCCAGCAGCCAAGATGGGGCAGGAGATCAGCCCCAGCATTTT.

This clonotype was found once. The gene calls are TRBV7-9 and TRBJ2-1, with D tentatively TRBD2 (6 bases). Germline CDR1 and CDR2: SEHNR and FQNEAQ (reference sequence). Trimming stripped 1 base from V and 8 bases from J, with 12 bases between. This CDR3 has 14 residues. The CDR3 reads CASSLVSGTDEQFF. The CDR3 DNA follows: TGTGCCAGCAGCTTAGTGTCCGGGACTGATGAGCAGTTCTTC. Using reference TRBV7-9 and TRBJ2-1 for the parts outside the CDR3, the full variable domain is DTGVSQNPRHKITKRGQNVTFRCDPISEHNRLYWYRQTLGQGPEFLTYFQNEAQLEKSRLLSDRFSAERPKGSFSTLEIQRTEQGDSAMYLCASSLVSGTDEQFFGPGTRLTVL.

This chain joins TRBV6-5 and TRBJ2-1, with D possibly called TRBD1 or TRBD2 (5 bases each). V gave up 7 bases and J gave up 5 bases, with 15 bases separating them. The germline V gene encodes CDR1 MNHEY and CDR2 SVGAGI. CDR3 length: 14 residues. The CDR3 here is CASTREGNHNEQFF. In nucleotides, the CDR3 is TGTGCCAGCACAAGAGAGGGGAACCACAATGAGCAGTTCTTC.

The rearrangement links TRBV6-5 to TRBJ1-6; D may be TRBD1 (6 bases). CDR3 size: 15 residues. From germline, CDR1 is MNHEY and CDR2 SVGAGI. Trimming cost V 4 bases and J 6 bases, with 13 bases left between them. Here the CDR3 DNA reads TGTGCCAGCAGTTTCGGGGGCCCCGGTAATTCACCCCTCCACTTT. This gives the protein CASSFGGPGNSPLHF.

This clonotype was recorded a few times. The chain couples TRBV4-3 to TRBJ2-7, with TRBD1 as a possible D gene (5 bases). V was pared by 0 bases and J by 1 base, with 10 bases between. The CDR3 extends over 15 amino acids. Per germline, CDR1 LGHNA and CDR2 YSLEER. This CDR3 is CASSQDRGGSYEQYF. The CDR3 coding sequence is TGCGCCAGCAGCCAAGATAGGGGCGGATCCTACGAGCAGTACTTC.

The chain recombines TRBV27 with TRBJ1-1, with TRBD1 as a possible D gene (6 bases). V was shortened by 7 bases and J by 2 bases, with 17 bases between the two germline ends. There are 15 residues in the CDR3. Germline CDR1 and CDR2: MNHEY and SMNVEV (reference sequence). The CDR3: CASTTLTGANTEAFF. CDR3 sequence (DNA): TGTGCCAGCACCACTTTGACAGGAGCTAACACTGAAGCTTTCTTT.

This clonotype was seen only a few times. The chain has TRBV7-2 and TRBJ1-1; D might be TRBD1 (5 bases). V lost 4 bases, J lost 7 bases, and 13 bases lay in between. The CDR3 spans 13 residues. Germline V gene data show CDR1 as SGHTA and CDR2 as FQGNSA. The CDR3 DNA is TGTGCCAGCAGCTCATGGACAAGTAATGAAGCTTTCTTT. Its translation: CASSSWTSNEAFF.

The rearrangement joins TRBV6-4 to TRBJ2-5; D remains ambiguous. CDR1 is MRHNA and CDR2 is SNTAGT in the germline V gene. This CDR3 is 11 amino acids long. Trimming shortened V by 3 bases and J by 7 bases, and 6 bases separated the two germline ends. The DNA of the CDR3 is TGTGCCAGCAGTGAGGTTCGGACCCAGTACTTC. Translated: CASSEVRTQYF.

This clonotype turned up a few times. This rearrangement joins TRBV7-9 to TRBJ2-3; the D gene is possibly TRBD2 (6 bases). Trimming left V 3 bases short and J 0 bases short, with 10 bases between. Per the germline V gene, CDR1 is SEHNR and CDR2 is FQNEAQ (reference sequence). The CDR3 is 15 residues long. The CDR3, as DNA: TGTGCCAGCAGCTTCGGGGGTTCTAGCACAGATACGCAGTATTTT. This translates into CASSFGGSSTDTQYF.

A few counts support this clonotype. The CDR3: CSVVGNTEAFF. CDR3 sequence (DNA): TGCAGCGTTGTAGGGAACACTGAAGCTTTCTTT. The rearrangement links TRBV29-1 to TRBJ1-1; D uncertain. Germline loops: CDR1 SQVTM, CDR2 ANQGSEA. CDR3 length: 11 residues. The germline V and J ends were trimmed by 4 bases and 1 base, with 4 bases remaining between them. Based on the CDR3 plus reference TRBV29-1 and TRBJ1-1, the full variable domain is SAVISQKPSRDICQRGTSLTIQCQVDSQVTMMFWYRQQPGQSLTLIATANQGSEATYESGFVIDKFPISRPNLTFSTLTVSNMSPEDSSIYLCSVVGNTEAFFGQGTRLTVV.

The chain couples TRBV13 to TRBJ2-7, with D unresolved. The CDR3 runs to 11 residues. CDR1 is PRHDT and CDR2 is FYEKMQ in the germline V gene (reference sequence). Between the trimmed V and J ends, which lost 4 bases and 3 bases, there was a span of 4 bases. The CDR3 is CASSSRYEQYF. Here the CDR3 DNA reads TGTGCCAGCAGCTCTCGCTACGAGCAGTACTTC.

The genes are TRBV29-1 and TRBJ2-2; D might be TRBD2 (6 bases). V shed 5 bases and J shed 0 bases, with 10 bases lying between them. Germline assignment: CDR1 SQVTM and CDR2 ANQGSEA. The CDR3 extends over 14 amino acids. CDR3 sequence reads: CSVRWGANTGELFF. The CDR3 DNA sequence: TGCAGCGTTAGGTGGGGGGCGAACACCGGGGAGCTGTTTTTT.

The gene calls are TRBV10-3 and TRBJ2-7, with 10 bases that match TRBD2. V lost 2 bases, J lost 4 bases, and 2 bases stayed unmatched. The germline CDR1 and CDR2 sequences are ENHRY and SYGVKD. The CDR3 runs 14 residues. The CDR3 here is CAISEPGLAYEQYF. The CDR3 nucleotides read TGTGCCATCAGTGAGCCGGGACTAGCGTACGAGCAGTACTTC.

This clonotype was counted many times. The chain joins TRBV7-9 to TRBJ1-1; D possibly corresponds to TRBD1 (6 bases). The V end lost 6 bases, the J end lost 3 bases, and 14 bases lay between the germline ends. In germline, CDR1 is SEHNR, CDR2 FQNEAQ (reference sequence). CDR3 length: 14 amino acids. CDR3 protein: CASRSWGADTEAFF. The CDR3 coding sequence is TGTGCCAGCAGATCCTGGGGGGCGGACACTGAAGCTTTCTTT. The whole variable domain, remainder taken from reference TRBV7-9 and TRBJ1-1, is DTGVSQNPRHKITKRGQNVTFRCDPISEHNRLYWYRQTLGQGPEFLTYFQNEAQLEKSRLLSDRFSAERPKGSFSTLEIQRTEQGDSAMYLCASRSWGADTEAFFGQGTRLTVV.

The chain carries TRBV7-9 and TRBJ1-2; perhaps TRBD1 as D (6 bases). With 5 bases removed from V and 6 bases from J, the gap between germline ends came to 16 bases. The length of the CDR3 is 14 residues. Germline CDR1 is SEHNR and CDR2 is FQNEAQ (reference sequence). The CDR3 loop is CASSPSGQTDGYTF. CDR3 sequence (DNA): TGTGCCAGCAGCCCGAGCGGACAGACGGATGGCTACACCTTC.

This clonotype came up many times. This sequence joins TRBV20-1 and TRBJ1-5, with D perhaps TRBD1 (5 bases). The CDR3 has 15 amino acids. Germline CDR1 is DFQATT and CDR2 is SNEGSKA (reference sequence). The ends were cut back, 0 bases at V and 3 bases at J, with 12 bases in the middle. DNA for the CDR3: TGCAGTGCTAGAGAATATACAGGTTTCAATCAGCCCCAGCATTTT. Translating gives CSAREYTGFNQPQHF.

The chain links TRBV5-5 to TRBJ1-1; D gene ambiguous. This CDR3 comprises 14 residues. Germline CDR1 reads SGHKS; CDR2 reads YYEKEE (reference sequence). Trimming shortened V by 0 bases and J by 8 bases, and 14 bases separated the two germline ends. CDR3 sequence reads: CASSLAISTSEAFF. CDR3 in DNA: TGTGCCAGCAGCTTGGCCATCTCCACATCAGAAGCTTTCTTT.

This clonotype was seen a handful of times. The chain employs TRBV5-6 and TRBJ2-2; D may match TRBD1 or TRBD2 (5 bases each). CDR3 length equals 16 residues. The V end lost 3 bases, the J end lost 4 bases, and 16 bases lay between the germline ends. Per germline, CDR1 SGHDT and CDR2 YYEEEE. This CDR3 is CASSSDGTSPTGELFF. CDR3 nucleotide sequence: TGTGCCAGCAGCTCGGACGGGACCAGCCCCACCGGGGAGCTGTTTTTT.

The CDR3 is CATSRDRSPGSGIETQYF. The CDR3 DNA reads as TGTGCCACCAGCAGAGATCGATCCCCCGGGAGTGGGATAGAGACCCAGTACTTC. V is TRBV15 and J is TRBJ2-5; possible D gene TRBD2, 6 bases. This CDR3 is 18 amino acids long. With 0 bases removed from V and 4 bases from J, the gap between germline ends came to 21 bases. CDR1 and CDR2 (germline): LNHNV, YYDKDF (reference sequence).

This clonotype was observed a handful of times. This chain links TRBV27 with TRBJ2-1; no clear D gene. The germline CDR1 and CDR2 sequences are MNHEY and SMNVEV (reference sequence). The length of the CDR3 is 13 residues. The germline V and J ends were trimmed by 0 bases and 8 bases, with 8 bases remaining between them. The CDR3 loop reads CASSLSYGHEQFF. The CDR3 coding sequence is TGTGCCAGCAGTTTATCGTACGGTCATGAGCAGTTCTTC.

The chain employs TRBV5-6 and TRBJ2-1; 7 positions match TRBD2. Per germline, CDR1 SGHDT and CDR2 YYEEEE. Trimming removed 2 bases from V and 6 bases from J; junction bases left unmatched: 2. The CDR3 is 13 residues long. CDR3 in DNA: TGTGCCAGCAGCTTCTGGACTAGCAATGAGCAGTTCTTC. Protein product: CASSFWTSNEQFF.

V usage is TRBV4-1 and J usage is TRBJ2-3; tentative D call: TRBD2 (5 bases). Germline V gene lookup returns CDR1 MGHRA and CDR2 YSYEKL. This CDR3 comprises 16 residues. V lost 0 bases and J lost 2, with 12 bases in between. Written as DNA, the CDR3 is TGCGCCAGCAGCCAAGATGGCCGGGGTGACACAGATACGCAGTATTTT. Translation: CASSQDGRGDTDTQYF.

This clonotype was seen a few times. V usage is TRBV27 and J usage is TRBJ1-4; D not certain. This CDR3 has 16 amino acids. Trimming cost V 2 bases and J 8 bases, with 18 bases left between them. The germline V gene has CDR1 MNHEY and CDR2 SMNVEV (reference sequence). CDR3 region: CASSLTFRHREEKLFF. The CDR3 DNA is TGTGCCAGCAGTTTAACTTTTCGGCATAGGGAGGAAAAACTGTTTTTT.

This clonotype was found many times. The gene calls are TRBV6-5 and TRBJ2-1, with 10 bases matching TRBD2. Trimming cost V 2 bases and J 7 bases; bases outside gene matches: 8. Germline V lookup: CDR1 MNHEY, CDR2 SVGAGI. The CDR3 has 16 residues. The CDR3 region is CASSYTKSGRANEQFF. The CDR3 DNA reads TGTGCCAGCAGTTACACAAAAAGCGGGAGGGCAAATGAGCAGTTCTTC.

This clonotype came up once. The chain uses TRBV7-2 and TRBJ1-2, with D maybe TRBD1 (6 bases). This CDR3 contains 13 residues. Per the germline V gene, CDR1 is SGHTA and CDR2 is FQGNSA. Trimming left V 3 bases short and J 8 bases short, with 13 bases between. CDR3 protein: CASSLAGDAGYTF. CDR3 coding DNA: TGTGCCAGCAGCTTGGCAGGGGATGCGGGCTACACCTTC.

This clonotype was picked up a small number of times. V usage is TRBV7-6 and J usage is TRBJ2-1; D might be TRBD2 (5 bases). Trimming took off 6 bases at V and 5 bases at J, with 17 bases between the two ends. Germline V gene lookup returns CDR1 SGHVS and CDR2 FNYEAQ. This CDR3 is 15 amino acids long. The CDR3 sequence: CASRLGVSGNNEQFF. The CDR3 bases are TGTGCCAGCAGGTTGGGCGTTTCGGGGAACAATGAGCAGTTCTTC.

The sample holds a few counts of this clonotype. The chain employs TRBV5-1 and TRBJ2-7; 9 bases match TRBD1. This CDR3 spans 15 amino acids. Trimming cost V 5 bases and J 0 bases; bases outside gene matches: 6. The V gene's germline CDR1 is SGHRS and CDR2 YFSETQ. CDR3 sequence (DNA): TGCGCCAGCAGAACGGACAGGGGAGACTCCTACGAGCAGTACTTC. Protein product: CASRTDRGDSYEQYF.